This TCR beta chain is from a study of beta chain features in type 1 diabetes (dated by TCRdb to between 2017 and 2018). About the investigation overall: No differences in mean age, gender distribution, total cell number or subset yield were found between patients and healthy donors. A total of 107,917,701 sorted cells were examined across all samples, and the number of cells per subset was strongly correlated with RNA yield. The study compared the TCRB repertoires of sorted circulating CD4+ T cell subsets in recently diagnosed type 1 diabetes patients with those in matched healthy donors. Regulatory and stem cell-like memory subsets were isolated from only 8 patients and about 8 healthy donors, whereas naive and central memory subsets came from all 30 or so donors.

With regard to this clone: Its antigen remains unidentified. No clone much larger than this one lies a single base away; base qualities are absent.

What the research found in general, with its limitations: Because cDNA rather than genomic DNA was sequenced, highly expressing activated cells could have been over-represented, although no difference in activation and CD3 levels was found between groups. Shorter templates might be favored by PCR, yet because patient and control samples were amplified and corrected together, any such skew would affect both groups equally. Because small numbers of individuals were included in the HLA sub-analyses, any influence of HLA type on TCRB rearrangement was left unresolved. A moderate but significant shortening of TCRB CDR3 length was observed in type 1 diabetes patients in all four CD4+ subsets. At VDJ recombination sites, patients with type 1 diabetes made fewer insertions and deleted more nucleotides, a pattern implying thymic rearrangement abnormalities. The naive, central memory and regulatory TCRB repertoires appeared to resemble one another more closely among patients than among healthy donors.

A single peripheral blood draw of about 116 mL on average was collected from each donor into heparinised tubes. A BD FACSAria II was used to sort naive, central memory, regulatory and stem cell-like memory CD4+ T cells with a panel that included CD45RO, CCR7, CD25, CD127, CD95 and CD27. Every sorted population had a purity above 95%. PBMCs were isolated immediately by Lymphoprep density gradient centrifugation and stained directly without culture. So that batch effects would be minimized, each experiment stained and sorted samples in pairs, pairing one healthy donor with one patient. The entire amount of isolated RNA was reverse transcribed using the High Capacity cDNA Reverse Transcription Kit, so the sequenced TCRB transcripts were expressed ones. Deep immunoSEQ sequencing was performed on naive, central memory and regulatory T cell samples, with an average of roughly 3.3 million total reads per sample. Sorted cells were lysed in RLT buffer and RNA was extracted with DNase-treated RNeasy Micro or Mini kits, depending on cell number. To prevent cross-contamination, every cell subset was processed on its own, while patient and healthy donor samples were processed together. The immunoSEQ multiplex PCR was used to amplify TCRB sequences from cDNA, generating 87-bp fragments that spanned the CDR3 region. Sequencing of the amplicons was performed on the Illumina HiSeq platform. Concerning the study's data processing: PCR bias was corrected computationally using synthetic template baselines, and reads within Hamming distance 2 were collapsed, with unmergeable singletons discarded. Reads were aligned to IMGT to assign V, D and J genes, CDR3 length, and insertions or deletions at six rearrangement sites. Within each subset, clonotype counts were normalized to the number of sorted cells before true diversity and Gini coefficients were calculated with the tcR R package. Repertoire sharing was quantified using the overlap coefficient calculated on TCRB nucleotide sequences. Out-of-frame TCRB sequences from naive cells were analyzed to stand in for the pre-selection repertoire. The immuneACCESS repertoire file appears here via TCRdb, limited to in-frame rearrangements. These files lack a portion of the clones; in checked studies, under half of the deficit traces to unresolved V genes, and the cause of the others is not known. V and J calls and clone size are given by that table; D and trimming were obtained from the DNA. For this sample the table gives 200,000 to 250,000 clones, of which roughly 15% were detected only once. Around 0.025% of the sample lies in the top ten.

This clonotype originated in a woman in her 40s in good health. The source material was naive CD4+ T cells from blood. This sample's cell subset or site label indicates: true naive CD4+ T cells.

CDR3 protein: CASSESPRLGADEQYF. The sequence in DNA is TGCGCCAGCAGTGAGTCCCCAAGGCTGGGGGCGGACGAGCAGTACTTC. Here the chain combines TRBV10-2 and TRBJ2-7; the D gene is possibly TRBD1, with 6 bases matching. The trim is 0 bases for V and 5 bases for J, with a gap of 17 bases between the germline ends. Including the terminal cysteine and phenylalanine, the CDR3 comprises 16 residues. The CDR3 DNA has 48 bases and is translated from base 1. CDR1 and CDR2, looked up from the germline V gene, are WSHSY and SAAADI.